This record covers a single TCR beta chain. Its antigen is unknown. The method was immunoSEQ multiplex PCR; TCRdb's version includes in-frame clones alone and lacks a portion of them. The data contain 100,000 to 150,000 clones, around 95% of them singletons. The CDR3 consists of 17 residues. Trimming took off 0 bases at V and 2 bases at J, with 14 bases between the two ends. Germline assignment: CDR1 SEHNR and CDR2 FQNEAQ (reference sequence). This entry is derived from a study of OX40 agonist ivuxolimab in advanced cancers. Looking at the study overall: Subjects had a mean age of roughly 60 years, with a range of roughly 23 to 79; just over 80% were male.

Study results and caveats: At 0.1 to 3.0 mg/kg, clonal expansion of CD4+ and CD8+ blood T cells had occurred by week 6. The investigators did not determine what antigen specificity the expanded peripheral T cells had.

Source: CD4+ or CD8+ T cells sorted from blood, taken in a trial of the OX40 agonist ivuxolimab. The chain couples TRBV7-9 to TRBJ1-5; a weak D match, TRBD1 (6 bases). The sequence derives from an adult with an advanced solid tumor such as melanoma, head and neck, liver or kidney cancer. CDR3 DNA sequence: TGTGCCAGCAGCTTAGCGGGACACCGTGAGGGCAATCAGCCCCAGCATTTT. Translating it yields CASSLAGHREGNQPQHF.